The rows below give T cell receptor beta chains drawn from one sample of a study of T cells in Graves' hyperthyroidism and ophthalmopathy. TCRdb used MiXCR to reprocess the multiplex PCR reads, holding one entry per CDR3 protein. Of roughly 500,000 distinct CDR3 sequences in the sample, approximately 44% were seen once. The sample taken for sequencing was peripheral blood or thyroid tissue (not recorded which). The receptor set was obtained from an adult woman with Graves' disease, either hyperthyroidism or ophthalmopathy (not recorded which). Each CDR3 is given with its conserved first and last residue. Each record gives: clone size, D gene, J gene, V gene, CDR3 DNA, CDR3 protein. A D gene is named only where the DNA matches it firmly. A clone size is listed for some rows: how often the clone was seen (once, few, many), or a class if it is expanded.

size: few; D: .; J: TRBJ1-1; V: TRBV28; DNA: TGTGCCAGTAACCTCGTCGGGGACACTGAAGCTTTCTTT; CDR3: CASNLVGDTEAFF
size: .; D: .; J: TRBJ2-7; V: TRBV7-3; DNA: TGTGCCAGCAGCCCGCCCTACAAGCAGTACTTC; CDR3: CASSPPYKQYF
size: .; D: TRBD1; J: TRBJ1-5; V: TRBV10-3; DNA: TGTGCCAGCAGGGGGGGAGCGGAACAGCCCCAGCATTTT; CDR3: CASRGGAEQPQHF
size: .; D: .; J: TRBJ2-7; V: TRBV29-1; DNA: TGCAGCGCTCAATTACAAAACTCCTACGAGCAGTACTTC; CDR3: CSAQLQNSYEQYF
size: .; D: TRBD2; J: TRBJ2-2; V: TRBV10-2; DNA: TGCGCCAGCAGGGCCGGGACTAGCCCCGGGGAGCTGTTTTTT; CDR3: CASRAGTSPGELFF
size: many; D: .; J: TRBJ2-5; V: TRBV6-6; DNA: TGTGCCAGCAGTTGGGATACGACCCAGTACTTC; CDR3: CASSWDTTQYF
size: .; D: .; J: TRBJ1-5; V: TRBV7-2; DNA: TGTGCCAGCAGCCCTTGGGAGAGAACCTATCAGCCCCAGCATTTT; CDR3: CASSPWERTYQPQHF
size: .; D: .; J: TRBJ1-5; V: TRBV24-1; DNA: TGTGCCACCAGTGAGGAGGGGCCGAATCAGCCCCAGCATTTT; CDR3: CATSEEGPNQPQHF
size: .; D: TRBD2; J: TRBJ2-2; V: TRBV7-8; DNA: TGCGCCAGCAGCCAAGGTTTAGCGGGAGACTTAGCCACCGGGGAGCTGTTTTTT; CDR3: CASSQGLAGDLATGELFF
size: many; D: TRBD1; J: TRBJ2-7; V: TRBV5-1; DNA: TGCGCCAGCAGCTTGGGCGACAGGGTAAACGAGCAGTACTTC; CDR3: CASSLGDRVNEQYF
size: medium-sized; D: .; J: TRBJ2-2; V: TRBV7-3; DNA: TGTGCCAGCAGCTTGGGAGTTCTCCCCCCGGATACCGGGGAGCTGTTTTTT; CDR3: CASSLGVLPPDTGELFF
size: .; D: .; J: TRBJ1-5; V: TRBV2; DNA: TGTGCCAGCAGAGCGGTTTCGGACGGGGGAAATCAGCCCCAGCATTTT; CDR3: CASRAVSDGGNQPQHF
size: .; D: .; J: TRBJ2-5; V: TRBV11-3; DNA: TGTGCCAGCAGCTTAGGCAGGTTTCGGGGAGAGACCCAGTACTTC; CDR3: CASSLGRFRGETQYF
size: .; D: TRBD2; J: TRBJ2-1; V: TRBV15; DNA: TGTGCCACCAGCAGAGATCTGGGGGGGGGATCCGGTGAGCAGTTCTTC; CDR3: CATSRDLGGGSGEQFF
size: .; D: TRBD2; J: TRBJ2-5; V: TRBV7-6; DNA: TGTGCCAGCAGCAAAGCGGGAGCAGAGACCCAGTACTTC; CDR3: CASSKAGAETQYF
size: .; D: TRBD2; J: TRBJ2-2; V: TRBV20-1; DNA: TGCAGTGCTAGGGAAACTAGCGGGAGAGGTACCGGGGAGCTGTTTTTT; CDR3: CSARETSGRGTGELFF
size: many; D: .; J: TRBJ2-7; V: TRBV14; DNA: TGTGCCAGACGACAGATGAGAGGGTCGTCCTGCGAGCAGTACTTC; CDR3: CARRQMRGSSCEQYF
size: many; D: .; J: TRBJ2-2; V: TRBV19; DNA: TGTGCCAGTAGTATCTACCGTACAGATTACACCGGGGAGCTGTTTTTT; CDR3: CASSIYRTDYTGELFF
size: .; D: TRBD2; J: TRBJ2-7; V: TRBV7-2; DNA: TGTGCCAGCAGCTTCGGGTCGGGAGGCTACGAGCAGTACTTC; CDR3: CASSFGSGGYEQYF
size: once; D: .; J: TRBJ1-1; V: TRBV11-2; DNA: TGTGCCAGCAGAACAAAAGGTACGAACACTGAAGCTTTCTTT; CDR3: CASRTKGTNTEAFF
size: many; D: .; J: TRBJ1-3; V: TRBV9; DNA: TGTGCCAGCAGCGCAGACCCTGACTATGGCTCTGGAAACACCATATATTTT; CDR3: CASSADPDYGSGNTIYF
size: .; D: .; J: TRBJ1-1; V: TRBV7-3; DNA: TGTGCCAGCAGCCCCTATCGGGGTGACACTGAAGCTTTCTTT; CDR3: CASSPYRGDTEAFF
size: .; D: TRBD1; J: TRBJ1-5; V: TRBV10-3; DNA: TGTGCCATCAGTGCTAGAGGGACAGCCGAAAATCAGCCCCAGCATTTT; CDR3: CAISARGTAENQPQHF
size: few; D: .; J: TRBJ1-1; V: TRBV24-1; DNA: TGTGCCACCAGCCGGGGGAAGAACACTGAAGCTTTCTTT; CDR3: CATSRGKNTEAFF
size: few; D: .; J: TRBJ2-1; V: TRBV29-1; DNA: TGCAGCGCCCAAGGGTTAGGTCCCCATGAGCAGTTCTTC; CDR3: CSAQGLGPHEQFF
size: many; D: .; J: TRBJ1-2; V: TRBV13; DNA: TGTGCCAGCAGCTTATTACCCTATTCCCATGGCTACACCTTC; CDR3: CASSLLPYSHGYTF
size: .; D: .; J: TRBJ2-5; V: TRBV5-1; DNA: TGCGCCAGCAGCCGGGGGTCGGGGGGCCCTCAGCGAGTTGGAGAGGCCCAGTACTTC; CDR3: CASSRGSGGPQRVGEAQYF
size: few; D: .; J: TRBJ2-7; V: TRBV6-6; DNA: TGTGCCAGCAGTTCTTTTCAGAGGGCCTACGAGCAGTACTTC; CDR3: CASSSFQRAYEQYF